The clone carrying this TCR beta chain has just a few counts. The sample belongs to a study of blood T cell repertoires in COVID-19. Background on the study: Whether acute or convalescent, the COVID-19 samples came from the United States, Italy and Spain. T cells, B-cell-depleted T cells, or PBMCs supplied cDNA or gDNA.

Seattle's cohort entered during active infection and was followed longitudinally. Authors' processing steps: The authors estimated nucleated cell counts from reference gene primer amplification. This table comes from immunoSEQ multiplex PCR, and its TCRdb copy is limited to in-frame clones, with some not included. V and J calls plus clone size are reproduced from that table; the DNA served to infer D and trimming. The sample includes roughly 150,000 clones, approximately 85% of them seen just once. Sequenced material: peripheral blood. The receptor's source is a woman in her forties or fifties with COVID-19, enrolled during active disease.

CDR3 in DNA: TGTGCCAGCATGGGACAGGTAGAGACCCAGTACTTC. The encoded protein is CASMGQVETQYF. This chain uses TRBV28 with TRBJ2-5; 8 bases agree with TRBD1. The CDR3 extends over 12 amino acids. Trimming cost V 7 bases and J 4 bases; bases outside gene matches: 2. Germline CDR1 and CDR2: MDHEN and SYDVKM.